Here is one T cell receptor beta chain with its context. The antigen remains unidentified. This entry is derived from a study of blood T cells in healthy people across ages. About the research overall: There was about one barcoded beta molecule captured by template switching per two T cells. Study-wide results and caveats: Older individuals had lower TCR beta diversity per million T cells (the decline was roughly linear). Nothing was known about donor CMV status, and this possibly confounded expanded clonotype changes.

Sample-barcoded 5' priming and a J-beta primer mix drove a second PCR of roughly 6 to 12 cycles. TCRdb reprocessed the 5' RACE reads with MiXCR, giving one entry per CDR3 protein. The sample yields roughly 900,000 distinct CDR3 sequences, around 28% seen once. The sequenced sample was blood. The sequence came from a woman at least 80 years old in good health.

CDR3 sequence: CASSRGQMNTGELFF. CDR3 coding DNA: TGCGCCAGCAGCCGGGGACAGATGAACACCGGGGAGCTGTTTTTT. The genes are TRBV4-1 and TRBJ2-2; 7 bases match TRBD1. With 4 bases clipped from V and 1 base from J, the junction kept 3 bases outside the gene matches. The CDR3 sequence is 15 residues long. Germline V lookup: CDR1 MGHRA, CDR2 YSYEKL.